This paragraph reports one TCR beta chain. From germline, CDR1 is SEHNR and CDR2 FQNEAQ (reference sequence). The CDR3 has 16 amino acids. UMI-tagged 5'RACE template switching yielded the TCR beta cDNA. After re-calling the 5' RACE reads, TCRdb lists one entry per CDR3 protein, DNA absent. This table lists more than 120,000 distinct CDR3 sequences. The data were obtained in a study of T cells expressing NK-cell markers. Study in general: Beta-chain profiling covered CD3+CD56+NKG2C+, CD3+CD56+NKG2C- and CD3+CD56-NKG2C+ sorted subsets.

The sequence was obtained from a young man in good health. The chain has TRBV7-9 and TRBJ2-1; TCRdb outputs TRBD2, but without DNA this stays unchecked. Specimen: blood T cells: a sorted CD56 or NKG2C T cell subset, CD4+ or CD8+ T cells, or bulk PBMC T cells (not recorded which). CDR3 amino acids: CASSSGGASGIDEQFF. Combining the CDR3 with reference TRBV7-9 and TRBJ2-1 gives the whole variable domain DTGVSQNPRHKITKRGQNVTFRCDPISEHNRLYWYRQTLGQGPEFLTYFQNEAQLEKSRLLSDRFSAERPKGSFSTLEIQRTEQGDSAMYLCASSSGGASGIDEQFFGPGTRLTVL.